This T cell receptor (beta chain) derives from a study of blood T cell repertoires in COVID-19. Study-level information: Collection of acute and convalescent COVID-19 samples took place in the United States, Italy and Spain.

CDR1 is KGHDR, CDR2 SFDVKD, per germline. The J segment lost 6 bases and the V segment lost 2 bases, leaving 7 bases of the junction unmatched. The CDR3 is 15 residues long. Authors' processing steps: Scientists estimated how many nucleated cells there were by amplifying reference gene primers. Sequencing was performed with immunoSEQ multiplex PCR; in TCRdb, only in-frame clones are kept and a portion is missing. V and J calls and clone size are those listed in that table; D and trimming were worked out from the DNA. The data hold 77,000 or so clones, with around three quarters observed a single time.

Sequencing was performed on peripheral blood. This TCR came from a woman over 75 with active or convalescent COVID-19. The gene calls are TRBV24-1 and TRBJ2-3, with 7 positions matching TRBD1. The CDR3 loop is CATSDSQGPRDTQYF. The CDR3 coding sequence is TGTGCCACCAGTGATTCACAGGGGCCGAGGGATACGCAGTATTTT.